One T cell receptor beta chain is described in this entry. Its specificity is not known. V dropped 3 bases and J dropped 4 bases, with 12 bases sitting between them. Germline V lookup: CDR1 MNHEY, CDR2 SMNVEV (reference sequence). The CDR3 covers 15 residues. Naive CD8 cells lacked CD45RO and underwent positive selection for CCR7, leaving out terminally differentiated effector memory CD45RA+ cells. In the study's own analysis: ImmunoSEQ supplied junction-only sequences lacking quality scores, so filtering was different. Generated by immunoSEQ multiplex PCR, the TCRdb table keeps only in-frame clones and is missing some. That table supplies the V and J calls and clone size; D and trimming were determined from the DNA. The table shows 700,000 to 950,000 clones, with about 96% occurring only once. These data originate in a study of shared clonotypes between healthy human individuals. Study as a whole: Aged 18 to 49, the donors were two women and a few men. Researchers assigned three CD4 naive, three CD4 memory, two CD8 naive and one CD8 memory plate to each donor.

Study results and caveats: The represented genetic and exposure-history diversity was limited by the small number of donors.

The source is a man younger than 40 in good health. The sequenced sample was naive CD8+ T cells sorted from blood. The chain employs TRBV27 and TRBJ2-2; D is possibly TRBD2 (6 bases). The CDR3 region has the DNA TGTGCCAGCAGTTTCGCCGGGAGAGGCACCGGGGAGCTGTTTTTT. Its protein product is CASSFAGRGTGELFF.